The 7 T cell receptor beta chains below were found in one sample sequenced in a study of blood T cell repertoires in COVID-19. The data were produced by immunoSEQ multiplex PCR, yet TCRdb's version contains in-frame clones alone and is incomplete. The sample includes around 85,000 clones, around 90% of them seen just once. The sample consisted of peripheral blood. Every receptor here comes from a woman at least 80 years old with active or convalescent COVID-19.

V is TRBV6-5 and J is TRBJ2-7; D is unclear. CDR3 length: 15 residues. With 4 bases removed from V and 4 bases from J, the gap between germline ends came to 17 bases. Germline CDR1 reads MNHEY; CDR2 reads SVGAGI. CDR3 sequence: CASSLTGGVEYEQYF. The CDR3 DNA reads TGTGCCAGCAGTTTGACTGGCGGAGTGGAATACGAGCAGTACTTC.

CDR3 nucleotide sequence: TGTGCCAGCAGTTTACGGACAGGGAGACGGTACTTC. Its translation: CASSLRTGRRYF. This chain connects TRBV28 to TRBJ2-7, with 8 bases that match TRBD1. V lost 2 bases, J lost 12 bases, and 6 bases stayed unmatched. CDR3 size: 12 residues. Germline loops: CDR1 MDHEN, CDR2 SYDVKM.

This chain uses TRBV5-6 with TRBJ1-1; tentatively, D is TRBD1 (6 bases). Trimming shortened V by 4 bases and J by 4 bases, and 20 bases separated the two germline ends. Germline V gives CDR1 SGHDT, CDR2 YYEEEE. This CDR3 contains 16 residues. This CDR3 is CASSPPLGGRLTEAFF. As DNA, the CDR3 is TGTGCCAGCAGCCCCCCTCTGGGGGGGCGGCTCACTGAAGCTTTCTTT.

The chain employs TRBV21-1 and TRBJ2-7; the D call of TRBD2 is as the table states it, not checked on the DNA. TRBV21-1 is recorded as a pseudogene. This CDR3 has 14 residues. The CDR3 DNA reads TGTGCCAGCAACAAGAATTGGAGATGTTACGAGCAGTACTTC. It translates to CASNKNWRCYEQYF.

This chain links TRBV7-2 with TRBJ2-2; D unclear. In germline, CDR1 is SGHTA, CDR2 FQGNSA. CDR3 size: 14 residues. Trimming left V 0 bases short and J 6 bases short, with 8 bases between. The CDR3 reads CASSLASSAGELFF. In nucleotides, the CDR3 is TGTGCCAGCAGCTTAGCGTCGAGCGCCGGGGAGCTGTTTTTT.

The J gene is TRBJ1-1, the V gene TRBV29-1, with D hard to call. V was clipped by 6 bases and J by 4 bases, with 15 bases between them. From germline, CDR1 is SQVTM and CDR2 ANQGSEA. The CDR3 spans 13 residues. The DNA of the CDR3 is TGCAGCGTAGCTAGCAGGTCGACCACTGAAGCTTTCTTT. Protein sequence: CSVASRSTTEAFF.

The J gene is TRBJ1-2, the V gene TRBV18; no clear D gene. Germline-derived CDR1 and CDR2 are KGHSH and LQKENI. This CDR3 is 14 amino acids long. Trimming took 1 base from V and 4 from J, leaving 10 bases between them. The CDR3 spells CASSPRSELYGYTF. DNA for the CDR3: TGTGCCAGCTCACCACGGTCCGAACTCTATGGCTACACCTTC.